This T cell receptor (beta chain) stems from a study of PD-1 blockade in classical Hodgkin lymphoma (dated by TCRdb to the early 2020s). Broadly, across the study: Nivolumab dosing was 3 mg/kg intravenously every 2 weeks, continuing until either disease progression or unacceptable toxicity. The study used CyTOF and TCR beta sequencing to define a peripheral blood immune signature of response to PD-1 blockade in classical Hodgkin lymphoma. What the work shows at the level of the full study, not this receptor alone: The study was limited to a single clinical trial cohort, and causes of repertoire differences, possibly disease activity or prior therapy, remained undefined. Trial patients with a complete response had baseline diversity similar to that of newly diagnosed patients, while partial responders and progressors had significantly lower diversity. A significant rise by C4D1 was seen in CD4+ but not CD8+ TCR diversity (p=0.0027 vs p=0.16), with the rise being most apparent in complete responders (p=0.02). Patients starting nivolumab less than 1 year after ASCT had lower diversity and were excluded from later analyses to avoid confounding by immune reconstitution. Baseline TCR diversity was reported to be lower in newly diagnosed patients than in healthy donors and to be lower still in relapsed/refractory patients.

In light of the paper, this sample's time point label describes: cycle 2 day 1 (C2D1) of nivolumab. Relapse after autologous stem cell transplantation had occurred in all trial patients, and cohorts A, B and C were distinguished by prior brentuximab vedotin exposure. The trial cohort was composed of around 60 patients with relapsed/refractory classical Hodgkin lymphoma, for whom complete response, partial response or progressive disease was recorded as best overall response. Trial patients were treated with single-agent nivolumab in the multi-cohort phase II CheckMate 205 trial. Best overall response was determined by an independent review committee according to the 2007 International Working Group response criteria. PBMCs from the trial were collected at three points: immediately before nivolumab initiation (C1D1), and during therapy at cycle 2 day 1 and cycle 4 day 1. Peripheral blood was collected in 8 mL Vacutainer Cell Preparation Tubes, from which PBMCs were isolated by centrifugation and then cryopreserved.

As regards this clone: The antigen it recognizes is unknown. No quality values exist for individual bases; no much larger clone is one base distant.

Sequences WSHSY (CDR1) and SAAADI (CDR2) are obtained from the germline V gene. Trimming at the junction amounts to 3 bases on V and 8 bases on J, and the germline ends lie 14 bases apart. Spanning cysteine to phenylalanine, the CDR3 consists of 14 amino acids. The read is trimmed to its CDR3 DNA, 42 bases read in frame from base 1. Genomic DNA was isolated using the Qiagen DNeasy kit from unsorted PBMCs as well as from negatively selected CD4+ and CD8+ fractions. TCR beta CDR3 regions were subjected to amplification by immunoSEQ multiplex PCR with primers that anneal to V and J segments. A synthetic immune receptor repertoire was used to minimize amplification bias, and any remaining bias was removed computationally after sequencing. Concerning the study's data processing: Repertoire diversity was quantified as the Shannon entropy index using custom Python scripts. The unsorted, CD4+ and CD8+ repertoires were each analyzed separately, with the exception of combined analyses, where CD4+ and CD8+ sequences were merged in silico. Clonal expansion was defined as a frequency increase of at least 2-fold after treatment compared with C1D1, and clones undetected at baseline were assigned a pseudocount of 0.5. Singleton clones were defined as clones with 0 or 1 copy at C1D1, and non-singleton clones were defined as clones with 2 or more copies. Clones expanded in unsorted samples were labelled as CD4+, CD8+ or unknown by matching protein sequences in sorted samples from the same patient. Wilcoxon tests on paired samples were used to test changes in diversity from C1D1 to C4D1. The source is immuneACCESS, and TCRdb retained only in-frame sequences with V and J called. Part of the clones is not carried over; for the studies checked, unresolved V genes explain less than half of this, and the remainder is unexplained. V and J calls and clone size are copied from that table; D and trimming were computed from the DNA. In this sample the table shows tens of thousands of clones, approximately 89% of which occur a single time. Together, the top ten hold around a tenth of the sample.

The origin of this receptor is a human donor with classical Hodgkin lymphoma. Sample: peripheral blood mononuclear cells (PBMCs), taken before the second cycle of nivolumab. The chain links TRBV10-2 with TRBJ2-1; matching of 6 bases hints at TRBD1 as the D gene. The DNA is as follows: TGCGCCAGCAGTGATGCAGGGGCGGTCCATGAGCAGTTCTTC. It is translated as CASSDAGAVHEQFF.